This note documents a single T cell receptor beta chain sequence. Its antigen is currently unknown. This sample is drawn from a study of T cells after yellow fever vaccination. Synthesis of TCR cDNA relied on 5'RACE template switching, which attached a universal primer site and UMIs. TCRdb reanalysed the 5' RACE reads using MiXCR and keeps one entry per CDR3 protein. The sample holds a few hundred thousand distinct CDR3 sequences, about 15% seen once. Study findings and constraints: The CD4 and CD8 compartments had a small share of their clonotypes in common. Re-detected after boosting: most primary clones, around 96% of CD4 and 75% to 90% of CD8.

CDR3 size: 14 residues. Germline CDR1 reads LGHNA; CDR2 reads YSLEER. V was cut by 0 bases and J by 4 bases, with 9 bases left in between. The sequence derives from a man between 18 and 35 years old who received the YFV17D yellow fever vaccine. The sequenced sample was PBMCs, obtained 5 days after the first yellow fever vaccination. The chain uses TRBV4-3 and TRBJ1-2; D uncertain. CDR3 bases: TGCGCCAGCAGCCAAGATATCGGCAGCTATGGCTACACCTTC. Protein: CASSQDIGSYGYTF.